The 15 T cell receptor beta chains below were found in one sample sequenced in a study of blood T cells in healthy people across ages. Next came a second PCR, run for about 7 to 12 cycles, which used a sample-barcoded 5' primer along with a J-beta primer mix. MiXCR was run by TCRdb on the 5' RACE reads, yielding one entry per CDR3 protein. Found here are 650,000 to 700,000 distinct CDR3 sequences, about a third of them singletons; the top ten hold just over 15%. The sample consisted of blood. These receptors all stem from a woman older than 75 in good health.

This clonotype was counted a few times. It may be a read error: a sequence one base away is much more abundant. The chain has TRBV15 and TRBJ2-3; D gene ambiguous. Trimming pared 5 bases from V and 6 bases from J, leaving 9 bases between. This CDR3 comprises 12 residues. Germline V gene data show CDR1 as LNHNV and CDR2 as YYDKDF (reference sequence). The CDR3 region is CATSRLWDTQYF. The CDR3 DNA sequence: TGTGCCACCAGCCGGCTATGGGATACGCAGTATTTT.

A few counts support this clonotype. A much more abundant neighbour one base away suggests this may be a read error. This chain uses TRBV7-2 with TRBJ1-2; D possibly corresponds to TRBD1 (5 bases). This CDR3 comprises 13 residues. The V end was cut by 5 bases, the J end by 6 bases, with 13 bases between. Germline loops: CDR1 SGHTA, CDR2 FQGNSA. CDR3 coding DNA: TGTGCCAGCAGCCCCCAGGGAGGTAATGGCTACACCTTC. It yields the protein CASSPQGGNGYTF.

This clonotype was picked up one time. CDR3 DNA sequence: TGTGCCAGCAGCTCCCAACCCGGGACAGATACGCAGTATTTT. The encoded protein is CASSSQPGTDTQYF. The rearrangement uses TRBV7-3 and TRBJ2-3; no definite D call. The ends were cut back, 4 bases at V and 3 bases at J, with 11 bases in the middle. From germline, CDR1 is SGHTA and CDR2 FQGTGA. This CDR3 comprises 14 residues.

The chain has TRBV28 and TRBJ2-7; D remains ambiguous. The CDR3 is made up of 11 amino acids. CDR1 is MDHEN and CDR2 is SYDVKM in the germline V gene. V lost 5 bases to trimming and J lost 3 bases, with 5 bases between them. Here the CDR3 DNA reads TGTGCCAGCAGTCCCCACTACGAGCAGTACTTC. This translates into CASSPHYEQYF. Looking up the rest from reference TRBV28 and TRBJ2-7 gives the full variable domain: DVKVTQSSRYLVKRTGEKVFLECVQDMDHENMFWYRQDPGLGLRLIYFSYDVKMKEKGDIPEGYSVSREKKERFSLILESASTNQTSMYLCASSPHYEQYFGPGTRLTVT.

This clonotype has a handful of counts. The gene calls are TRBV27 and TRBJ2-7; D may match TRBD1 or TRBD2 (5 bases each). Germline V gene data show CDR1 as MNHEY and CDR2 as SMNVEV (reference sequence). V lost 2 bases and J lost 0, with 17 bases in between. CDR3 length: 17 amino acids. The CDR3, as DNA: TGTGCCAGCAGTTTAGCCTTTGGGGGACGGAACTCCTACGAGCAGTACTTC. Protein: CASSLAFGGRNSYEQYF.

This clonotype came up many times. The junction and the germline gene differ at one end; a read error may be behind it. The rearrangement links TRBV7-7 to TRBJ2-7; 10 nucleotides agree with TRBD1. The CDR3 extends over 14 amino acids. The germline CDR1 and CDR2 sequences are SSHAT and FNYEAQ (reference sequence). CDR3 nucleotides: TGTGCTAGCAGCTTATCCGGGACAGGGGACGAGCAGTACTTC. Its protein product is CASSLSGTGDEQYF.

This clonotype was found many times. The rearrangement uses TRBV3-1 and TRBJ1-4; D remains unclear. There are 15 residues in the CDR3. The germline gives CDR1 LGHDT, CDR2 YNNKEL (reference sequence). The V gene lost 5 bases and the J gene lost 0 bases, with 10 bases spanning the gap. Written as DNA, the CDR3 is TGTGCCAGCAGCGTCGACCCAGCAACTAATGAAAAACTGTTTTTT. Amino acids: CASSVDPATNEKLFF.

The V call is TRBV20-1, the J call TRBJ2-4; TRBD1 is a possible D gene (6 bases). The germline V and J ends were trimmed by 3 bases and 8 bases, with 11 bases remaining between them. From germline, CDR1 is DFQATT and CDR2 SNEGSKA (reference sequence). The CDR3 has 12 amino acids. CDR3 nucleotides: TGCAGTGCTAGCCTAGAGGGGGACATTCAGTACTTC. Translating it yields CSASLEGDIQYF.

This clonotype has just a few counts. A read error may be the cause here, since a much bigger clone is one base away. This chain connects TRBV9 to TRBJ2-4; 14 bases align to TRBD2. The CDR3 length is 17 residues. Germline CDR1 SGDLS, CDR2 YYNGEE. The V gene end was trimmed by 7 bases and the J gene end by 8 bases; junction bases not matched to a gene: 14. The CDR3 DNA reads as TGTGCCAGCTCCTGGACTAGCGGGGGGTCCACAGGGGACATTCAGTACTTC. This encodes CASSWTSGGSTGDIQYF.

The chain has TRBV5-6 and TRBJ1-6; no reliable D call. Germline V lookup: CDR1 SGHDT, CDR2 YYEEEE. This CDR3 has 15 amino acids. Trimming removed 3 bases at V and 9 bases at J, with 16 bases between. CDR3 in DNA: TGTGCCAGCAGCTCAAGGGAGGGCTATGGTTCACCCCTCCACTTT. Translation: CASSSREGYGSPLHF.

The sample holds many counts of this clonotype. V gene TRBV7-2 combines with J gene TRBJ1-5; tentative D call: TRBD1 (5 bases). Per germline, CDR1 SGHTA and CDR2 FQGNSA. This CDR3 has 18 residues. V lost 5 bases and J lost 6, with 26 bases in between. The chain's CDR3 is CASSTRGPTWGVVQPQHF. The DNA for the CDR3 is TGTGCCAGCAGCACTAGGGGACCCACCTGGGGGGTAGTTCAGCCCCAGCATTTT.

This clonotype was recorded many times. The CDR3 loop is CASSWTTGTSTSGGNEQFF. CDR3 DNA: TGCGCCAGCAGCTGGACGACAGGGACGTCGACTAGCGGGGGGAATGAGCAGTTCTTC. The chain carries TRBV5-1 and TRBJ2-1; 13 nucleotides match TRBD2. This CDR3 contains 19 residues. The V segment lost 3 bases and the J segment 7 bases; nucleotides outside the gene matches: 16. Germline CDR1 reads SGHRS; CDR2 reads YFSETQ.

This clonotype was counted many times. The CDR3 here is CASTIGGGSDTQYF. Written as DNA, the CDR3 is TGTGCCAGCACCATAGGGGGGGGGTCAGATACGCAGTATTTT. This sequence joins TRBV7-2 and TRBJ2-3; D possibly corresponds to TRBD2 (7 bases). Trimming took off 7 bases at V and 4 bases at J, with 15 bases between the two ends. Germline V gives CDR1 SGHTA, CDR2 FQGNSA. The length of the CDR3 is 14 residues.

This chain uses TRBV7-2 with TRBJ2-7, with TRBD1 identical over 8 bases. The DNA end lines up better with TRBJ2-5; the J call may be wrong. The CDR3 runs 14 residues. Germline V CDR1 and CDR2: SGHTA, FQGNSA. The CDR3 sequence is CASSYRGKTETQYF. The DNA for the CDR3 is TGTGCCAGCAGCTACAGGGGGAAAACGGAGACCCAGTACTTC.

The chain carries TRBV30 and TRBJ2-2; D is undetermined. V shed 2 bases and J shed 7 bases, with 11 bases lying between them. Germline CDR1 and CDR2: GTSNPN and SVGIG (reference sequence). The CDR3 runs to 13 residues. The CDR3 nucleotides are TGTGCCTGGAGTATCTCGGGCGGCGGGGAGCTGTTTTTT. Protein product: CAWSISGGGELFF.